The next 6 T cell receptor beta chains were all read from a single sample in a study of patients and donors after allogeneic stem cell transplantation. TCRdb itself ran the RT-PCR reads through MiXCR, one entry per CDR3 protein. The sample has some 880,000 distinct CDR3 sequences, roughly 18% seen once. Material for sequencing was blood, either unsorted or a sorted T cell fraction (not recorded which). The source of these receptors is a human donor who was either an allogeneic HSCT recipient or a stem cell or donor lymphocyte infusion donor (not recorded which). It is not recorded whose cells these are; they may come from a transplant donor.

This clonotype was detected a few times. This chain connects TRBV12-3 or TRBV12-4 to TRBJ2-7, with 10 bases lining up with TRBD2. The CDR3 has 15 amino acids. Trimming removed 2 bases from V and 4 bases from J; junction bases left unmatched: 5. CDR3 residues: CASSLSASGSYEQYF. CDR3 nucleotides: TGTGCCAGCAGTTTAAGTGCTAGCGGGAGTTACGAGCAGTACTTC.

This clonotype was picked up a small number of times. The rearrangement joins TRBV2 to TRBJ1-1; D uncertain. Between the trimmed V and J ends, which lost 6 bases and 6 bases, there was a span of 5 bases. In germline, CDR1 is SNHLY, CDR2 FYNNEI. There are 10 residues in the CDR3. In DNA, the CDR3 is TGTGCCAGCAGGAGCGCTGAAGCTTTCTTT. It is translated as CASRSAEAFF. The full variable domain, completed using reference TRBV2 and TRBJ1-1, is EPEVTQTPSHQVTQMGQEVILRCVPISNHLYFYWYRQILGQKVEFLVSFYNNEISEKSEIFDDQFSVERPDGSNFTLKIRSTKLEDSAMYFCASRSAEAFFGQGTRLTVV.

This clonotype was seen a handful of times. The chain recombines TRBV29-1 with TRBJ1-2; D unclear. CDR3 size: 11 residues. V lost 1 base and J lost 8, with 8 bases in between. Germline loops: CDR1 SQVTM, CDR2 ANQGSEA. The DNA of the CDR3 is TGCAGCGTTGAAGTTGGAGGGGGCTACACCTTC. Translation: CSVEVGGGYTF.

The gene calls are TRBV5-1 and TRBJ2-2; the D gene is possibly TRBD1 (6 bases). CDR3 length equals 15 residues. The V and J ends lost 7 bases and 0 bases respectively, with 13 bases between them. Germline values: CDR1 SGHRS, CDR2 YFSETQ. As DNA, the CDR3 is TGCGCCAGCGCCACAGGGCGACCGAACACCGGGGAGCTGTTTTTT. It is translated as CASATGRPNTGELFF.

The chain has TRBV20-1 and TRBJ2-1; D ambiguous. This CDR3 region has 11 residues. V lost 3 bases and J 7 bases, leaving 7 bases between the germline ends. From germline, CDR1 is DFQATT and CDR2 SNEGSKA (reference sequence). CDR3: CSASPRNEQFF. CDR3 coding DNA: TGCAGTGCTAGTCCGAGGAATGAGCAGTTCTTC.

The rearrangement links TRBV15 to TRBJ2-2; D unresolved. Trimming shortened V by 0 bases and J by 1 base, and 9 bases separated the two germline ends. This CDR3 is built from 16 residues. Germline V CDR1 and CDR2: LNHNV, YYDKDF (reference sequence). CDR3 sequence (DNA): TGTGCCACCAGCAGAGATCTGTGGGGGAACACCGGGGAGCTGTTTTTT. It yields the protein CATSRDLWGNTGELFF.